A single sample is the source of the 22 T cell receptor beta chains below, sequenced in a study of cytomegalovirus exposure and HLA in healthy donors. This table comes from immunoSEQ multiplex PCR, and its TCRdb copy is limited to in-frame clones, with some not included. Altogether tens of thousands of clones are present, 90% to 95% being singletons, with the ten largest covering 4% to 5.5%. Sequences were obtained from PBMCs. The origin of the receptors is a man aged 18 to 30 in good health and CMV-seropositive.

The chain combines TRBV5-1 with TRBJ2-2, with D maybe TRBD2 (5 bases). CDR1 is SGHRS, CDR2 YFSETQ, per germline. V dropped 0 bases and J dropped 5 bases, with 8 bases sitting between them. The CDR3 is 14 amino acids. This chain's CDR3 is CASSLVGETGELFF. The DNA for the CDR3 is TGCGCCAGCAGCTTGGTTGGGGAGACCGGGGAGCTGTTTTTT.

The rearrangement joins TRBV7-9 to TRBJ1-4, with a tentative D call TRBD1 (6 bases). The V gene lost 5 bases and the J gene lost 6 bases, with 13 bases spanning the gap. Germline CDR1 SEHNR, CDR2 FQNEAQ (reference sequence). The CDR3 has 14 amino acids. This CDR3 is CASSPGAGDEKLFF. For the CDR3, the DNA is TGTGCCAGCAGCCCTGGGGCAGGGGATGAAAAACTGTTTTTT.

In this sample, this clone turned up once. The chain recombines TRBV12-5 with TRBJ2-1; D is undetermined. V was pared by 1 base and J by 9 bases, with 10 bases between. CDR1 is LGHNT and CDR2 is FRNRAP in the germline V gene. The CDR3 covers 13 residues. CDR3 DNA: TGTGCTAGTGGTTTGGCTAATAGCATTGAGCAGTTCTTC. Its protein is CASGLANSIEQFF.

V usage is TRBV7-3 and J usage is TRBJ1-5, with 11 bases fitting TRBD1. The V segment lost 4 bases and the J segment 11 bases; nucleotides outside the gene matches: 16. CDR1 is SGHTA and CDR2 is FQGTGA in the germline V gene. The CDR3 loop spans 17 amino acids. The CDR3 DNA is TGTGCCAGCAGCTCCCCCTCGGGGACAGGGGGATCAAAGGCCCAGCATTTT. Amino acid sequence: CASSSPSGTGGSKAQHF.

V usage is TRBV28 and J usage is TRBJ1-4; 10 nucleotides align to TRBD1. The CDR3 consists of 16 residues. With V trimmed by 2 bases and J by 6 bases, 6 bases remained unmatched. Germline V gene sequence: CDR1 MDHEN, CDR2 SYDVKM. This CDR3 reads CASSLPRQGAYEKLFF. The DNA of the CDR3 is TGTGCCAGCAGTTTACCCCGACAGGGGGCATATGAAAAACTGTTTTTT.

This clone has a handful of counts. CDR3 sequence reads: CASGYFGLAGVFKGTDTQYF. The CDR3 bases are TGTGCTAGTGGTTACTTCGGGCTAGCGGGAGTTTTTAAGGGAACAGATACGCAGTATTTT. This chain uses TRBV12-5 with TRBJ2-3; 10 nucleotides match TRBD2. V lost 4 bases and J lost 3; bases outside the gene matches: 19. CDR3 size: 20 residues. Germline values: CDR1 LGHNT, CDR2 FRNRAP.

This chain joins TRBV6-5 and TRBJ2-1; weak D call: TRBD1 (5 bases). The CDR3 spans 13 residues. Trimming stripped 6 bases from V and 7 bases from J, with 13 bases between. Germline CDR1 and CDR2: MNHEY and SVGAGI. CDR3: CASRLNRQNEQFF. CDR3 in DNA: TGTGCCAGCAGATTGAATCGACAGAATGAGCAGTTCTTC.

V and J are TRBV6-1 and TRBJ2-5; 12 bases agree with TRBD2. Germline CDR1 reads MNHNS; CDR2 reads SASEGT. This CDR3 is built from 16 residues. Trimming at V came to 4 bases and at J to 5 bases, leaving 8 bases not matched to a gene. The CDR3 sequence is CASSVRLAGEVETQYF. The CDR3, as DNA: TGTGCCAGCAGTGTACGACTAGCGGGGGAGGTGGAGACCCAGTACTTC.

CDR3 nucleotides: TGTGCCATCAGTGGGGACAGGGGGAACTATGGCTACACCTTC. Amino acids: CAISGDRGNYGYTF. This chain joins TRBV10-3 and TRBJ1-2, with 11 nucleotides matching TRBD1. The trim removed 4 bases at V and 2 bases at J, leaving 0 bases unmatched. Per germline, CDR1 ENHRY and CDR2 SYGVKD. The CDR3 has 14 amino acids.

The chain couples TRBV28 to TRBJ1-2, with 8 positions matching TRBD1. CDR3 length equals 14 residues. Looked up from germline, CDR1 is MDHEN and CDR2 is SYDVKM. J gave up 4 bases and V 7 bases, and 8 bases lay outside the gene matches. The CDR3 loop is CASNQGASSYGYTF. Written as DNA, the CDR3 is TGTGCCAGCAATCAGGGGGCCTCAAGCTATGGCTACACCTTC.

The rearrangement uses TRBV9 and TRBJ2-3, with TRBD1 identical over 8 bases. Trimming cost V 3 bases and J 5 bases; bases outside gene matches: 11. This CDR3 region has 16 residues. Germline V gene lookup returns CDR1 SGDLS and CDR2 YYNGEE. The CDR3 bases are TGTGCCAGCAGCGCCCACACCAGGACAGGGCAAGATACGCAGTATTTT. Residues: CASSAHTRTGQDTQYF. Filled out from reference TRBV9 and TRBJ2-3, the complete variable domain reads DSGVTQTPKHLITATGQRVTLRCSPRSGDLSVYWYQQSLDQGLQFLIQYYNGEERAKGNILERFSAQQFPDLHSELNLSSLELGDSALYFCASSAHTRTGQDTQYFGPGTRLTVL.

V is TRBV6-7 and J is TRBJ1-2, with TRBD1 matching over 7 bases. TRBV6-7 counts as an open reading frame of uncertain function. The CDR3 has 13 amino acids. V was clipped by 7 bases and J by 5 bases; unmatched bases: 7. The CDR3 here is CASKDRLIYGYTF. CDR3 in DNA: TGTGCCAGCAAGGACAGGTTAATTTATGGCTACACCTTC.

The chain carries TRBV6-1 and TRBJ1-5; D might be TRBD1 (5 bases). V was cut by 4 bases and J by 0 bases, with 13 bases left in between. Germline CDR1 and CDR2: MNHNS and SASEGT. The length of the CDR3 is 16 residues. The CDR3 DNA reads TGTGCCAGCAGTGTACTGGCAGGGTTTAGCAATCAGCCCCAGCATTTT. It encodes CASSVLAGFSNQPQHF.

V is TRBV10-2 and J is TRBJ2-1, with TRBD2 matching 12 bases. This CDR3 region has 18 residues. Germline assignment: CDR1 WSHSY and CDR2 SAAADI. V trimming: 6 bases; J trimming: 7 bases; junction bases outside the gene matches: 16. The CDR3, as DNA: TGCGCCAGCAGCGGGGGCAACTCACTAGCGGGGGGCTCGAATGAGCAGTTCTTC. This gives the protein CASSGGNSLAGGSNEQFF.

This chain links TRBV11-2 with TRBJ2-7; TRBD1 aligns across 9 bases. This CDR3 comprises 15 residues. The germline V gene encodes CDR1 SGHAT and CDR2 FQNNGV. V shed 5 bases, J shed 4 bases, and the junction held 9 bases outside the gene matches. The CDR3 sequence: CASSLGTGFGYEQYF. In DNA form, the CDR3 reads TGTGCCAGCAGCCTAGGGACAGGGTTTGGGTACGAGCAGTACTTC.

The chain uses TRBV2 and TRBJ1-1, with TRBD1 matching 7 bases. The CDR3 consists of 14 residues. The V segment lost 5 bases and the J segment 7 bases; nucleotides outside the gene matches: 10. In germline, CDR1 is SNHLY, CDR2 FYNNEI. The CDR3, as DNA: TGTGCCAGCAGTACTCCGGGACAGATTCATGAAGCTTTCTTT. It translates to CASSTPGQIHEAFF.

The chain combines TRBV2 with TRBJ2-3, with 7 nucleotides matching TRBD1. V trimming: 6 bases; J trimming: 0 bases; junction bases outside the gene matches: 6. Germline CDR1 SNHLY, CDR2 FYNNEI. This CDR3 has 15 residues. The CDR3 here is CASSRDRSSTDTQYF. DNA for the CDR3: TGTGCCAGCAGCCGGGACAGATCTAGCACAGATACGCAGTATTTT.

This rearrangement joins TRBV10-3 to TRBJ2-3; 7 nucleotides align to TRBD1. Germline-derived CDR1 and CDR2 are ENHRY and SYGVKD. Trimming at V came to 6 bases and at J to 2 bases, leaving 5 bases not matched to a gene. The CDR3 has 14 residues. The CDR3 nucleotides are TGTGCCATCAGGTGGGGACAGCCCACAGATACGCAGTATTTT. It yields the protein CAIRWGQPTDTQYF.

The chain carries TRBV2 and TRBJ1-2; TRBD1 agrees at 9 bases. There are 13 residues in the CDR3. Trimming at V came to 7 bases and at J to 6 bases, leaving 6 bases not matched to a gene. CDR1 and CDR2 (germline): SNHLY, FYNNEI. CDR3 DNA: TGTGCCAGCACCCCCACAGGGGGCCATGGCTACACCTTC. As protein: CASTPTGGHGYTF.

This clone was recorded only once. The CDR3 nucleotides read TGTGCCAGCACCCCCCCGACAGGTTCTAACTATGGCTACACCTTC. Protein: CASTPPTGSNYGYTF. The rearrangement joins TRBV28 to TRBJ1-2; the D gene is possibly TRBD1 (6 bases). Germline CDR1 MDHEN, CDR2 SYDVKM. The CDR3 is made up of 15 amino acids. Trimming cost V 7 bases and J 0 bases, with 15 bases left between them.

V and J are TRBV7-2 and TRBJ2-2; no firm D call. The CDR3 contains 15 residues. V lost 4 bases and J 4 bases, leaving 13 bases between the germline ends. From germline, CDR1 is SGHTA and CDR2 FQGNSA. The CDR3 loop is CASSSRYVGTGELFF. Written as DNA, the CDR3 is TGTGCCAGCAGCTCGAGATATGTTGGCACCGGGGAGCTGTTTTTT.

The chain couples TRBV4-1 to TRBJ2-7; 9 nucleotides align to TRBD1. The germline CDR1 and CDR2 sequences are MGHRA and YSYEKL. This CDR3 spans 15 amino acids. V lost 4 bases and J lost 3; bases outside the gene matches: 7. As DNA, the CDR3 is TGCGCCAGCAGCCCAGGACGGGACAGGGACTACGAGCAGTACTTC. It specifies CASSPGRDRDYEQYF.